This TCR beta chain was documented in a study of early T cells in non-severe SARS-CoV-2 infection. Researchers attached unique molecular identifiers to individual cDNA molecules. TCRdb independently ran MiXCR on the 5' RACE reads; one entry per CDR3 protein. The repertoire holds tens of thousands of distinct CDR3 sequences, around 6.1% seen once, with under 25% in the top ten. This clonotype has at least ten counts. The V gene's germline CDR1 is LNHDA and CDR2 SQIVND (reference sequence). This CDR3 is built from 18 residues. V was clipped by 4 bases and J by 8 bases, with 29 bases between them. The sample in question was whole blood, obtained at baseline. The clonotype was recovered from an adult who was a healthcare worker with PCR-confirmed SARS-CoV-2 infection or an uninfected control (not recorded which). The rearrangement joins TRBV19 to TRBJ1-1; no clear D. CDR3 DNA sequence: TGTGCCAGTAGTAATCGGGTCAGTTTGGCTCTTGACGATACAGAAGCTTTCTTT. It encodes CASSNRVSLALDDTEAFF. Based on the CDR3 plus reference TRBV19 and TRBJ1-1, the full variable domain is DGGITQSPKYLFRKEGQNVTLSCEQNLNHDAMYWYRQDPGQGLRLIYYSQIVNDFQKGDIAEGYSVSREKKESFPLTVTSAQKNPTAFYLCASSNRVSLALDDTEAFFGQGTRLTVV.